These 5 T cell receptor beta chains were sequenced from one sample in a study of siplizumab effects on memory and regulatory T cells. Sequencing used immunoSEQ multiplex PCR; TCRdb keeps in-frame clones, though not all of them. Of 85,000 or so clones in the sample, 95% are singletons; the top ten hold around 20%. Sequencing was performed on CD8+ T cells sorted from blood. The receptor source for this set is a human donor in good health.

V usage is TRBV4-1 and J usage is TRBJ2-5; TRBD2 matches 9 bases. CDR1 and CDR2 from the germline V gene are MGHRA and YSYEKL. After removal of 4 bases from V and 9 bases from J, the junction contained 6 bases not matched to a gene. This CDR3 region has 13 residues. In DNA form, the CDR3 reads TGCGCCAGCAGCCCTAGCGGGGACAAGGCCCAGTACTTC. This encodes CASSPSGDKAQYF.

In nucleotides, the CDR3 is TGTGCCAGCAGCACCAGGACTAGCGGGGAATACAATGAGCAGTTCTTC. Translation: CASSTRTSGEYNEQFF. The chain joins TRBV7-8 to TRBJ2-1, with 12 bases that match TRBD2. Trimming removed 5 bases from V and 4 bases from J; junction bases left unmatched: 6. Germline CDR1 and CDR2: SGHVS and FQNEAQ. This CDR3 has 16 amino acids.

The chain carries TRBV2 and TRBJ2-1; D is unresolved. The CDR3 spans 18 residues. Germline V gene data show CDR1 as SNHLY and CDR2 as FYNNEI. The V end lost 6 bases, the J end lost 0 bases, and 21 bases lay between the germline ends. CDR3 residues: CASSLHTMTELSYNEQFF. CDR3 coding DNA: TGTGCCAGCAGCCTACACACGATGACTGAACTCTCCTACAATGAGCAGTTCTTC.

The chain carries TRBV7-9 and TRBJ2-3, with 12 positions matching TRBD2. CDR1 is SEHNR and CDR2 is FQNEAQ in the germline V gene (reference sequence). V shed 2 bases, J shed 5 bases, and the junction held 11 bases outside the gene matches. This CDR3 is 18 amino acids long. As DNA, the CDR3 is TGTGCCAGCAGCTTATCCTTCCGACTAGCGGGAGACGTAGATACGCAGTATTTT. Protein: CASSLSFRLAGDVDTQYF.

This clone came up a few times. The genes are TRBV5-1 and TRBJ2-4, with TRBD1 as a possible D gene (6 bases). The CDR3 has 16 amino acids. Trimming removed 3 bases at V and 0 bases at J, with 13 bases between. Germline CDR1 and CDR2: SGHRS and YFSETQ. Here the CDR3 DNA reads TGCGCCAGCAGCTCGGTACAGGGTTTAGCCAAAAACATTCAGTACTTC. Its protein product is CASSSVQGLAKNIQYF.